This passage covers 29 T cell receptor beta chains from one sample sequenced in a study of blood T cell repertoires in COVID-19. The protocol was immunoSEQ multiplex PCR, while the TCRdb copy is restricted to in-frame clones and leaves out a portion. In the table there are roughly 70,000 clones, 73% of which are singletons. Material: peripheral blood. The receptor source for this set is a man aged 55-75 years with acute or convalescent COVID-19.

This chain links TRBV4-1 with TRBJ2-5, with D possibly TRBD1 on 5 matching bases. There are 14 residues in the CDR3. Germline V gives CDR1 MGHRA, CDR2 YSYEKL. V lost 0 bases and J 4 bases, leaving 9 bases between the germline ends. The CDR3 coding sequence is TGCGCCAGCAGCCAAGATTTAAGGGGAGAGACCCAGTACTTC. Translation gives CASSQDLRGETQYF.

The chain couples TRBV7-9 to TRBJ1-4; TRBD1 agrees at 8 bases. Looked up from germline, CDR1 is SEHNR and CDR2 is FQNEAQ (reference sequence). V lost 5 bases to trimming and J lost 10 bases; unmatched junction nucleotides: 9. The CDR3 extends over 14 amino acids. The CDR3 is CASSPRGLPGKLFF. CDR3 coding DNA: TGTGCCAGCAGCCCCAGGGGGCTGCCGGGAAAACTGTTTTTT.

This chain connects TRBV7-5 to TRBJ1-5. TRBV7-5 is a pseudogene segment. This CDR3 is 13 amino acids long. The CDR3 reads CVRSLEHGQPQHF. CDR3 DNA: TGTGTCAGAAGCTTAGAGCACGGGCAGCCCCAGCATTTT.

In nucleotides, the CDR3 is TGTGCCACCAGTGAAGCGGGAGCTGAGCAGTTCTTC. Its translation: CATSEAGAEQFF. This chain links TRBV24-1 with TRBJ2-1; the match to TRBD2 covers 8 bases. V dropped 4 bases and J dropped 9; count of bases not matched to a gene: 1. The germline gives CDR1 KGHDR, CDR2 SFDVKD. The length of the CDR3 is 12 residues.

The CDR3 sequence is CARGSTSSYNSPLHF. CDR3 coding DNA: TGTGCCAGGGGGTCGACTAGCTCCTATAATTCACCCCTCCACTTT. The rearrangement uses TRBV2 and TRBJ1-6, with no clear D. CDR3 size: 15 residues. CDR1 SNHLY and CDR2 FYNNEI come from the germline V gene. V was pared by 9 bases and J by 0 bases, with 12 bases between.

The CDR3 here is CASSPTGVNEQFF. For the CDR3, the DNA is TGTGCCAGCAGCCCGACAGGGGTTAATGAGCAGTTCTTC. The J gene is TRBJ2-1, the V gene TRBV7-9; TRBD1 agrees at 8 bases. V lost 5 bases, J lost 7 bases, and 4 bases stayed unmatched. The CDR3 is 13 amino acids. Germline CDR1 is SEHNR and CDR2 is FQNEAQ (reference sequence).

The J gene is TRBJ2-1, the V gene TRBV11-3; weak D call: TRBD1 (7 bases). CDR1 is SGHNT and CDR2 is YENEEA in the germline V gene. The CDR3 is 16 amino acids. V was trimmed by 5 bases and J by 6 bases, leaving 20 bases between them. As DNA, the CDR3 is TGTGCCAGCAGCGAGACTGCCAGGGGGGTAGTCAATGAGCAGTTCTTC. This codes for CASSETARGVVNEQFF.

The genes are TRBV20-1 and TRBJ2-5; 14 nucleotides agree with TRBD2. The J segment lost 1 base and the V segment lost 3 bases, leaving 4 bases of the junction unmatched. Germline V gives CDR1 DFQATT, CDR2 SNEGSKA (reference sequence). This CDR3 comprises 16 residues. The CDR3, as DNA: TGCAGTGCTAGTTCGGGACTAGCGGGAGTCCAAGAGACCCAGTACTTC. The encoded protein is CSASSGLAGVQETQYF.

This clone was detected a few times. This chain connects TRBV11-3 to TRBJ1-1; D gene ambiguous. The V end lost 1 base, the J end lost 1 base, and 4 bases lay between the germline ends. Germline V gene data show CDR1 as SGHNT and CDR2 as YENEEA. The CDR3 is 13 residues long. CDR3 in DNA: TGTGCCAGCAGCTTAGCAGGGAACACTGAAGCTTTCTTT. Translation gives CASSLAGNTEAFF.

The chain employs TRBV7-3 and TRBJ1-6, with D perhaps TRBD1 (5 bases). Germline V CDR1 and CDR2: SGHTA, FQGTGA. The germline V and J ends were trimmed by 5 bases and 8 bases, with 13 bases remaining between them. CDR3 size: 14 residues. The CDR3 region has the DNA TGTGCCAGCAGCCACGGGACGGGGGATTCACCCCTCCACTTT. Amino acid sequence: CASSHGTGDSPLHF.

This sequence joins TRBV11-3 and TRBJ2-3; unclear D gene. The V gene's germline CDR1 is SGHNT and CDR2 YENEEA. V dropped 2 bases and J dropped 8 bases, with 14 bases sitting between them. The CDR3 is 14 residues long. CDR3: CASSLLEGQATQYF. For the CDR3, the DNA is TGTGCCAGCAGCTTACTAGAAGGTCAAGCTACGCAGTATTTT.

V and J are TRBV4-1 and TRBJ1-2, with D possibly matching TRBD1 (6 bases). V was pared by 2 bases and J by 8 bases, with 12 bases between. The CDR3 spans 13 residues. CDR1 is MGHRA and CDR2 is YSYEKL in the germline V gene. The CDR3 DNA sequence: TGCGCCAGCAGCCAAATACAGGGATTCGGCTACACCTTC. It codes for CASSQIQGFGYTF.

The V gene is TRBV24-1, the J gene TRBJ2-7; TRBD1 agrees at 8 bases. This CDR3 is built from 17 residues. The germline V gene encodes CDR1 KGHDR and CDR2 SFDVKD. Germline trimming cut 4 bases from V and 4 bases from J; bases unmatched to any gene: 14. CDR3 protein: CATSDTNDRGRTYEQYF. In DNA, the CDR3 is TGTGCCACCAGTGACACAAATGACAGGGGAAGGACGTACGAGCAGTACTTC.

This chain uses TRBV6-1 with TRBJ2-7; D possibly corresponds to TRBD1 (5 bases). Per the germline V gene, CDR1 is MNHNS and CDR2 is SASEGT. The CDR3 consists of 17 residues. V lost 1 base to trimming and J lost 4 bases, with 20 bases between them. Here the CDR3 DNA reads TGTGCCAGCAGTGAAGGGAAGGCTTTTGACAGCAGATACGAGCAGTACGTC. Translation gives CASSEGKAFDSRYEQYV.

The chain recombines TRBV3-1 (or the pseudogene TRBV3-2) with TRBJ2-6; D remains ambiguous. Trimming took 4 bases from V and 2 from J, leaving 12 bases between them. This CDR3 is 16 amino acids long. Per the germline V gene, CDR1 is LGHDT and CDR2 is YNNKEL (reference sequence). The CDR3: CASSPLRHPGANVLTF. The DNA for the CDR3 is TGTGCCAGCAGCCCACTGAGGCATCCTGGGGCCAACGTCCTGACTTTC.

This chain links TRBV28 with TRBJ2-3; 9 bases are a match to TRBD2. V was clipped by 5 bases and J by 3 bases; unmatched bases: 9. CDR3 length: 16 residues. Germline V gives CDR1 MDHEN, CDR2 SYDVKM. Here the CDR3 reads CASSRISGRGTDTQYF. CDR3 bases: TGTGCCAGCAGTCGTATTAGCGGGAGAGGGACAGATACGCAGTATTTT.

The gene calls are TRBV30 and TRBJ1-6; D gene ambiguous. V lost 6 bases to trimming and J lost 5 bases, with 20 bases between them. The germline CDR1 and CDR2 sequences are GTSNPN and SVGIG (reference sequence). This CDR3 is built from 16 residues. This CDR3 is CACRLTRFLDNSPLHF. The CDR3 DNA is TGTGCCTGCCGGTTAACCAGGTTTCTCGATAATTCACCCCTCCACTTT.

The V call is TRBV13, the J call TRBJ2-3; TRBD2 matches at 10 bases. V lost 6 bases, J lost 2 bases, and 5 bases stayed unmatched. The CDR3 is 15 amino acids. The germline gives CDR1 PRHDT, CDR2 FYEKMQ (reference sequence). This CDR3 is CASSRTSGATDTQYF. CDR3 bases: TGTGCCAGCAGTCGAACTAGCGGGGCCACAGATACGCAGTATTTT.

This clone appeared many times. J is TRBJ2-5 and V is TRBV7-9; 12 bases match TRBD2. With 2 bases clipped from V and 4 bases from J, the junction kept 2 bases outside the gene matches. Per germline, CDR1 SEHNR and CDR2 FQNEAQ (reference sequence). The CDR3 spans 15 residues. The CDR3 is CASSLLAGGSETQYF. The CDR3 coding sequence is TGTGCCAGCAGCTTACTAGCGGGGGGGTCAGAGACCCAGTACTTC.

This chain connects TRBV7-2 to TRBJ1-4; tentatively, D is TRBD1 (6 bases). Germline assignment: CDR1 SGHTA and CDR2 FQGNSA. The CDR3 sequence is 16 residues long. V lost 1 base and J lost 3, with 12 bases in between. The CDR3 bases are TGTGCCAGCAGCTTAGTCTCACAGGGATCTAATGAAAAACTGTTTTTT. Amino acid sequence: CASSLVSQGSNEKLFF.

This chain connects TRBV5-1 to TRBJ2-2; 10 nucleotides match TRBD1. The CDR3 contains 16 residues. Germline loops: CDR1 SGHRS, CDR2 YFSETQ. After removal of 0 bases from V and 4 bases from J, the junction contained 3 bases not matched to a gene. For the CDR3, the DNA is TGCGCCAGCAGCTTGGTAGGGACAGGGGTCACCGGGGAGCTGTTTTTT. It translates to CASSLVGTGVTGELFF.

The rearrangement links TRBV18 to TRBJ1-1, with a possible D match to TRBD1 (6 bases). The CDR3 totals 15 residues. Between the trimmed V and J ends, which lost 3 bases and 1 base, there was a span of 12 bases. Germline V gene sequence: CDR1 KGHSH, CDR2 LQKENI. The CDR3 protein is CASSPNRDPNTEAFF. As DNA, the CDR3 is TGTGCCAGCTCACCCAACAGGGACCCGAACACTGAAGCTTTCTTT.

This rearrangement joins TRBV7-2 to TRBJ2-5, with 10 bases that match TRBD2. V dropped 2 bases and J dropped 5; count of bases not matched to a gene: 8. The germline V gene has CDR1 SGHTA and CDR2 FQGNSA. The CDR3 runs 16 residues. The CDR3, as DNA: TGTGCCAGCAGCTTAATCGTGCTAGCGGGGGCGGAGACCCAGTACTTC. Its protein is CASSLIVLAGAETQYF.

This clone has only one observation. The chain is built from TRBV21-1 and TRBJ2-7; TRBD2, as called in the table, went unchecked against the DNA. TRBV21-1 is tagged as a pseudogene. The CDR3 consists of 10 residues. CDR3 loop: CASRRNEQYF. In nucleotides, the CDR3 is TGTGCCAGCCGGCGGAACGAGCAGTACTTC.

The chain has TRBV7-2 and TRBJ2-5, with D perhaps matching TRBD1 (6 bases). The CDR3 sequence is 13 residues long. V lost 5 bases to trimming and J lost 5 bases, with 12 bases between them. Germline CDR1 reads SGHTA; CDR2 reads FQGNSA. CDR3 amino acids: CASSPGVRETQYF. The CDR3 DNA sequence: TGTGCCAGCAGCCCAGGGGTGCGCGAGACCCAGTACTTC.

The J gene is TRBJ1-1, the V gene TRBV14; no definite D call. The length of the CDR3 is 13 residues. V was cut by 6 bases and J by 1 base, with 9 bases left in between. Germline values: CDR1 SGHDN, CDR2 FVKESK. CDR3 loop: CASRPAANTEAFF. CDR3 sequence (DNA): TGTGCCAGCAGGCCCGCGGCGAACACTGAAGCTTTCTTT. Looking up the rest from reference TRBV14 and TRBJ1-1 gives the full variable domain: EAGVTQFPSHSVIEKGQTVTLRCDPISGHDNLYWYRRVMGKEIKFLLHFVKESKQDESGMPNNRFLAERTGGTYSTLKVQPAELEDSGVYFCASRPAANTEAFFGQGTRLTVV.

The rearrangement links TRBV29-1 to TRBJ2-1; the D is unclear. CDR3 size: 11 residues. Germline V gene sequence: CDR1 SQVTM, CDR2 ANQGSEA. V lost 3 bases to trimming and J lost 8 bases, with 8 bases between them. DNA of the CDR3: TGCAGCGTTGATAGCAACGATGAGCAGTTCTTC. Translation: CSVDSNDEQFF.

The chain joins TRBV7-2 to TRBJ1-1, with D possibly being TRBD1 (5 bases). Germline loops: CDR1 SGHTA, CDR2 FQGNSA. Trimming shortened V by 2 bases and J by 1 base, and 11 bases separated the two germline ends. The CDR3 spans 15 residues. The CDR3: CASSLYWGGNTEAFF. In DNA, the CDR3 is TGTGCCAGCAGCTTATATTGGGGGGGGAACACTGAAGCTTTCTTT.

The CDR3 DNA sequence: TGTGCCAGCAGTACTCCGTTTGGCTCCTACAATGAGCAGTTCTTC. Translation: CASSTPFGSYNEQFF. V gene TRBV6-5 combines with J gene TRBJ2-1; the D is unclear. From germline, CDR1 is MNHEY and CDR2 SVGAGI. The germline V and J ends were trimmed by 5 bases and 0 bases, with 11 bases remaining between them. This CDR3 spans 15 amino acids.